This TCR beta chain was recovered during a study of cytomegalovirus exposure and HLA in healthy donors. About the research overall: From donors who were HLA-typed, an early data release held 65 million to 85 million unique TCRs. Study findings and constraints: Presence/absence analyses rested on an assumption that sequencing depth was roughly uniform across donors. TCR beta chains numbering under 200 were designated cytomegalovirus-associated.

PCR was performed using 60 Vbeta and 13 Jbeta primers. The data were produced by immunoSEQ multiplex PCR, yet TCRdb's version contains in-frame clones alone and is incomplete. The sample consists of about 130,000 clones, 80% of them appearing once. The CDR3 totals 11 residues. V trimming: 11 bases; J trimming: 5 bases; junction bases outside the gene matches: 4. Germline loops: CDR1 MDHEN, CDR2 SYDVKM. On this clone itself: What it binds is unknown.

Donors likely had unrecorded immune exposures despite being nominally healthy when sampled. The receptor was derived from a man aged 35-49 years in good health and CMV-seronegative. What was sequenced was PBMCs. The V call is TRBV28, the J call TRBJ2-5; 8 positions agree with TRBD2. CDR3 sequence reads: CAVSGSETQYF. Here the CDR3 DNA reads TGTGCCGTAAGCGGGAGTGAGACCCAGTACTTC.